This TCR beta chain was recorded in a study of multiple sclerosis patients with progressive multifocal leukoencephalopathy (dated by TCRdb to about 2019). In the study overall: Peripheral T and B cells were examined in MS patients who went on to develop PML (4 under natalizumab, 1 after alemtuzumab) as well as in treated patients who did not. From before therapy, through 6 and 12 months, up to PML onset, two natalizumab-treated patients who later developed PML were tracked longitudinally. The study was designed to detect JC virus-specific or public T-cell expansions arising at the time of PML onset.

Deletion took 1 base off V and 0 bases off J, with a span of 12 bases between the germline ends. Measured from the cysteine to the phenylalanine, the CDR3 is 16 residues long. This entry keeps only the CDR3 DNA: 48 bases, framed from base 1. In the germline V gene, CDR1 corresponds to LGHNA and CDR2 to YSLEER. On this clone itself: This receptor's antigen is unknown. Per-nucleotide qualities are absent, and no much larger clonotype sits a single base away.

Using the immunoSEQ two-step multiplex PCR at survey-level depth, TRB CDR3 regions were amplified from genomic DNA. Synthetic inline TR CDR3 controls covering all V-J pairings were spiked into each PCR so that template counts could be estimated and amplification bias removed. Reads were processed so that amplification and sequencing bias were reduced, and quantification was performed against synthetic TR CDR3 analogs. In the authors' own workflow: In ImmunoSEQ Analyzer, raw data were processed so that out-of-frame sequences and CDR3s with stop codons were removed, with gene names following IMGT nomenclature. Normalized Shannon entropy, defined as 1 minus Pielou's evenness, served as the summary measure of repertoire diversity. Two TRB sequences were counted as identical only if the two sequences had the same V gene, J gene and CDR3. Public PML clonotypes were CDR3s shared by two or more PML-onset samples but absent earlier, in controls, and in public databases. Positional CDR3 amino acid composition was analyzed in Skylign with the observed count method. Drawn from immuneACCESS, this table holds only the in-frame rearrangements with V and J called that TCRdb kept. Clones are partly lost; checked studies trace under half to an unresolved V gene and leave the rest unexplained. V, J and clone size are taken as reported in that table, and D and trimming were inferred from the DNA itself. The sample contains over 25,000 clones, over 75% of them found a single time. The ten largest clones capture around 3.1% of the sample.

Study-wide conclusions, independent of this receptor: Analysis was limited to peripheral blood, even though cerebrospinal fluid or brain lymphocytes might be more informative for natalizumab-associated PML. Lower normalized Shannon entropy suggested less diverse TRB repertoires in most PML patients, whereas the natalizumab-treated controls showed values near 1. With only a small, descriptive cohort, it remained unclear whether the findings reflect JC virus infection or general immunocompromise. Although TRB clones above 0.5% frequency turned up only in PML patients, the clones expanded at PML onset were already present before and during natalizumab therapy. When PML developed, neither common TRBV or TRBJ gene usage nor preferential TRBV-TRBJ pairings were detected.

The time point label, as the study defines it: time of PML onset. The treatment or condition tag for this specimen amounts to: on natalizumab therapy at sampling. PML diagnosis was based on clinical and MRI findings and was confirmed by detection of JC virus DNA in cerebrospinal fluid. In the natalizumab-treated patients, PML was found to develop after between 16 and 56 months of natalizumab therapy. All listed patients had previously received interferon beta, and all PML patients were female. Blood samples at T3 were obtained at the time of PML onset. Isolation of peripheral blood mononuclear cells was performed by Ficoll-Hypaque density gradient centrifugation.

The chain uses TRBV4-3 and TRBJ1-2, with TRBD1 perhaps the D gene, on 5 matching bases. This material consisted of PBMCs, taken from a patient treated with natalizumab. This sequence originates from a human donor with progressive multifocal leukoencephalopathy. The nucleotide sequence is TGCGCCAGCAGCCAAGCGTCAGGGATAGCTAACTATGGCTACACCTTC. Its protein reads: CASSQASGIANYGYTF.